The clone carrying this TCR beta chain occurred a few times. The source of the sample is a study of cytotoxic CD8 clonotypes in ibrutinib-treated CLL. The assay was immunoSEQ multiplex PCR, and TCRdb's table has in-frame clones only and misses some. The sample records under 50,000 clones, 65% to 70% being singletons. The germline CDR1 and CDR2 sequences are MGHRA and YSYEKL. Trimming cost V 1 base and J 0 bases, with 4 bases left between them. This CDR3 has 14 residues. Around 2.2 micrograms of genomic DNA came from cryopreserved PBMCs for TCR beta libraries. This sequence joins TRBV4-1 and TRBJ2-1; D remains ambiguous. The sample in question was PBMCs, obtained at disease progression, from a patient treated with ibrutinib. The receptor was isolated from a human donor with chronic lymphocytic leukemia. CDR3 in amino acids: CASSQGNSYNEQFF. The CDR3 nucleotides are TGCGCCAGCAGCCAAGGAAACTCCTACAATGAGCAGTTCTTC.